This TCR beta chain is drawn from a study of shared clonotypes between healthy human individuals. About the research overall: Each donor's CD4 naive and CD4 memory cells filled three plates apiece, CD8 naive two, and CD8 memory one. Study results and limitations: Roughly 5% was the fraction of naive CD4 clonotypes found shared across a few donors. Among donors, the sharing of clonotypes was expected to be influenced by sequencing depth.

The data were produced by immunoSEQ multiplex PCR, yet TCRdb's version contains in-frame clones alone and is incomplete. The data hold roughly 850,000 clones, with about 96% observed a single time. Concerning this clone: Its antigen is unidentified.

Germline V CDR1 and CDR2: SGHTA, FQGNSA. Trimming cost V 3 bases and J 3 bases, with 9 bases left between them. The CDR3 is 13 amino acids. CD45RO-negative CD8 cells positively selected for CCR7 made up the naive population, which excluded terminally differentiated effector memory CD45RA+ cells. All donors were Caucasian adults living in Nashville, Tennessee. The rearrangement uses TRBV7-2 and TRBJ2-7; D is uncertain. The source material was naive CD8+ T cells sorted from blood. This clonotype originated in a man aged 30 to 45 in good health. The CDR3 spells CASSLNSFYEQYF. CDR3 nucleotide sequence: TGTGCCAGCAGCTTGAACAGTTTCTACGAGCAGTACTTC.